These 32 T cell receptor beta chains share one sample of origin, sequenced in a study of T cell repertoires in cytomegalovirus infection. A single record per CDR3 protein comes from TCRdb applying MiXCR to the reads. The top ten clones hold roughly 20% of a sample with more than 150,000 distinct CDR3 sequences, roughly 17% of them seen once. Material for sequencing was CD8+ T cells from PBMCs. The receptors stem from a human donor in good health (CMV status not recorded). Some clones in this sample may be carry-over from other donors' samples.

The chain combines TRBV4-1 with TRBJ2-1, with 9 positions matching TRBD1. This CDR3 has 14 amino acids. V gave up 0 bases and J gave up 14 bases; unmatched junction bases: 8. Per germline, CDR1 MGHRA and CDR2 YSYEKL. CDR3 region: CASSQEGTGKAKFF. CDR3 in DNA: TGCGCCAGCAGCCAAGAAGGGACAGGGAAAGCTAAGTTCTTC.

This clonotype was recorded a few times. The J gene is TRBJ2-3, the V gene TRBV18; weak D call: TRBD2 (5 bases). This CDR3 spans 17 amino acids. In germline, CDR1 is KGHSH, CDR2 LQKENI. With 4 bases removed from V and 2 bases from J, the gap between germline ends came to 19 bases. The DNA for the CDR3 is TGTGCCAGCTCACTGTCCTATAGCGATCATTCCACAGATACGCAGTATTTT. Its protein is CASSLSYSDHSTDTQYF.

In its sample, this clonotype was seen a few times. CDR3 bases: TGTGCCACCACCTACAAAGGACTAGCGGGGCCCGTTGATGAGCAGTTCTTC. The encoded protein is CATTYKGLAGPVDEQFF. V usage is TRBV24-1 and J usage is TRBJ2-1, with 12 nucleotides matching TRBD2. Unmatched junction bases numbered 15, after V lost 8 bases and J lost 8 bases. CDR3 length: 17 amino acids. Per germline, CDR1 KGHDR and CDR2 SFDVKD.

V gene TRBV29-1 combines with J gene TRBJ2-5; tentatively, D is TRBD1 (5 bases). The V gene's germline CDR1 is SQVTM and CDR2 ANQGSEA. The CDR3 length is 13 residues. Trimming pared 5 bases from V and 0 bases from J, leaving 10 bases between. CDR3 coding DNA: TGCAGCGTTTTTACAGGCTACCAAGAGACCCAGTACTTC. Translation gives CSVFTGYQETQYF. Supplemented by reference TRBV29-1 and TRBJ2-5, the full variable domain reads SAVISQKPSRDICQRGTSLTIQCQVDSQVTMMFWYRQQPGQSLTLIATANQGSEATYESGFVIDKFPISRPNLTFSTLTVSNMSPEDSSIYLCSVFTGYQETQYFGPGTRLLVL.

This chain uses TRBV7-2 with TRBJ2-7; the match to TRBD1 covers 11 bases. The CDR3 spans 16 residues. After removal of 1 base from V and 3 bases from J, the junction contained 5 bases not matched to a gene. Germline V lookup: CDR1 SGHTA, CDR2 FQGNSA. The CDR3 bases are TGTGCCAGCAGCTTAGATCTGGGGACAGGGGGCTACGAGCAGTACTTC. It encodes CASSLDLGTGGYEQYF.

This clonotype turned up a few times. This sequence joins TRBV7-2 and TRBJ1-5; 9 positions agree with TRBD1. V dropped 2 bases and J dropped 2; count of bases not matched to a gene: 4. Germline V gene lookup returns CDR1 SGHTA and CDR2 FQGNSA. The CDR3 covers 16 residues. CDR3 DNA: TGTGCCAGCAGCTTAAACCGGGACAGGGGCAATCAGCCCCAGCATTTT. Protein product: CASSLNRDRGNQPQHF.

This clonotype has at least ten counts. The chain has TRBV7-3 and TRBJ2-1, with TRBD2 identical over 11 bases. There are 16 residues in the CDR3. Germline V gives CDR1 SGHTA, CDR2 FQGTGA. J gave up 3 bases and V 0 bases, and 1 base lay outside the gene matches. The chain's CDR3 is CASSLTGTSGYNEQFF. CDR3 bases: TGTGCCAGCAGCTTAACCGGGACTAGCGGCTACAATGAGCAGTTCTTC.

The V call is TRBV7-6, the J call TRBJ2-7, with 9 positions matching TRBD2. Germline V gene lookup returns CDR1 SGHVS and CDR2 FNYEAQ. Trimming took 7 bases from V and 0 from J; bases not matched to a gene: 7. This CDR3 has 15 residues. The CDR3 spells CASTPPGLASYEQYF. CDR3 bases: TGTGCCAGCACCCCCCCGGGACTAGCCTCCTACGAGCAGTACTTC.

This clonotype was observed a few times. The chain couples TRBV2 to TRBJ2-5; tentative D call: TRBD2 (5 bases). Germline assignment: CDR1 SNHLY and CDR2 FYNNEI. V was clipped by 2 bases and J by 0 bases, with 10 bases between them. The CDR3 contains 15 residues. The CDR3 sequence: CASSERGDNQETQYF. The CDR3 DNA reads TGTGCCAGCAGTGAACGGGGAGACAACCAAGAGACCCAGTACTTC.

This clonotype occurred many times. The genes are TRBV6-2 or TRBV6-3 and TRBJ2-7; unclear D gene. The V end lost 6 bases, the J end lost 4 bases, and 7 bases lay between the germline ends. Looked up from germline, CDR1 is MNHEY and CDR2 is SVGEGT. This CDR3 has 11 residues. This CDR3 reads CASSGSYEQYF. The CDR3 DNA follows: TGTGCCAGCAGCGGCTCTTACGAGCAGTACTTC.

CDR3 amino acids: CASTPGAAKIDTQYF. CDR3 in DNA: TGTGCCAGCACACCGGGAGCTGCAAAGATAGATACGCAGTATTTT. The J gene is TRBJ2-3, the V gene TRBV7-9; possible D gene TRBD2, 6 bases. CDR1 and CDR2 (germline): SEHNR, FQNEAQ (reference sequence). Trimming pared 7 bases from V and 5 bases from J, leaving 19 bases between. This CDR3 has 15 residues.

This clonotype was seen a few times. This sequence joins TRBV7-9 and TRBJ2-1; no clear D. The germline V and J ends were trimmed by 1 base and 0 bases, with 10 bases remaining between them. CDR3 length equals 16 residues. Germline loops: CDR1 SEHNR, CDR2 FQNEAQ (reference sequence). CDR3 sequence: CASSLESSSSYNEQFF. CDR3 nucleotides: TGTGCCAGCAGCTTAGAATCCTCGAGCTCCTACAATGAGCAGTTCTTC.

The chain has TRBV4-1 and TRBJ2-3; D is unresolved. The CDR3 runs 15 residues. From germline, CDR1 is MGHRA and CDR2 YSYEKL. V was pared by 0 bases and J by 6 bases, with 13 bases between. DNA for the CDR3: TGCGCCAGCAGCCAAGATGGCGAAACAGATGATACGCAGTATTTT. Amino acid sequence: CASSQDGETDDTQYF.

The chain links TRBV6-2 or TRBV6-3 to TRBJ2-6; D may match TRBD1 or TRBD2 (5 bases each). CDR1 is MNHEY and CDR2 is SVGEGT in the germline V gene. CDR3 length equals 15 residues. V was pared by 6 bases and J by 4 bases, with 13 bases between. CDR3 in DNA: TGTGCCAGCAGCCCCTCAGGGAGAGGGGCCAACGTCCTGACTTTC. As protein: CASSPSGRGANVLTF.

The chain has TRBV7-3 and TRBJ2-1, with D perhaps TRBD2 (6 bases). Germline CDR1 reads SGHTA; CDR2 reads FQGTGA. CDR3 length: 13 amino acids. Trimming removed 5 bases at V and 7 bases at J, with 12 bases between. The CDR3: CASSPTTRNEQFF. CDR3 nucleotides: TGTGCCAGCAGCCCAACGACTAGAAATGAGCAGTTCTTC.

This rearrangement joins TRBV19 to TRBJ2-2; 9 nucleotides agree with TRBD2. This CDR3 is built from 18 residues. Per germline, CDR1 LNHDA and CDR2 SQIVND (reference sequence). The ends lost 4 bases at V and 3 bases at J; junction bases unmatched: 12. CDR3 amino acids: CASSTLVSGRFDTGELFF. For the CDR3, the DNA is TGTGCCAGTAGTACCCTCGTGAGCGGGAGGTTCGACACCGGGGAGCTGTTTTTT.

The chain employs TRBV9 and TRBJ2-3, with 12 nucleotides matching TRBD1. The J segment lost 5 bases and the V segment lost 3 bases, leaving 10 bases of the junction unmatched. This CDR3 contains 17 residues. The germline gives CDR1 SGDLS, CDR2 YYNGEE. This chain's CDR3 is CASSALSGTGGGDTQYF. DNA for the CDR3: TGTGCCAGCAGCGCACTCTCCGGGACAGGGGGCGGAGATACGCAGTATTTT.

CDR3 residues: CASSYSGTGRREQYF. The CDR3 bases are TGTGCCAGCAGTTACTCAGGGACAGGGAGGAGGGAGCAGTACTTC. The rearrangement links TRBV6-2 or TRBV6-3 to TRBJ2-7, with 9 bases that match TRBD1. The CDR3 runs 15 residues. Germline V gene sequence: CDR1 MNHEY, CDR2 SVGEGT. V lost 0 bases and J lost 7; bases outside the gene matches: 7.

This clonotype was observed a handful of times. J is TRBJ2-1 and V is TRBV6-6, with D possibly matching TRBD2 (7 bases). Germline assignment: CDR1 MNHNY and CDR2 SVGAGI (reference sequence). This CDR3 region has 15 residues. Trimming took 1 base from V and 10 from J, leaving 17 bases between them. In nucleotides, the CDR3 is TGTGCCAGCAGTTACTTAGGCGTAGGGGGGGACGAGCAGTTCTTC. This gives the protein CASSYLGVGGDEQFF.

This clonotype was counted many times. This rearrangement joins TRBV20-1 to TRBJ1-1; no firm D call. Germline CDR1 is DFQATT and CDR2 is SNEGSKA (reference sequence). The CDR3 covers 11 residues. V lost 5 bases to trimming and J lost 7 bases, with 11 bases between them. CDR3 DNA: TGCAGTGCTTCTCCGGGATATGAAGCTTTCTTT. Protein sequence: CSASPGYEAFF.

This clonotype was seen a few times. The chain employs TRBV7-2 and TRBJ2-2, with unresolved D. V dropped 1 base and J dropped 2 bases, with 8 bases sitting between them. This CDR3 has 15 residues. Germline V gene lookup returns CDR1 SGHTA and CDR2 FQGNSA. CDR3 nucleotides: TGTGCCAGCAGCTTAGGAAGGGTAAACACCGGGGAGCTGTTTTTT. It is translated as CASSLGRVNTGELFF.

Remarks on this clonotype: At one boundary the junction diverges from the germline segment, which might be a read error. The gene calls are TRBV6-2 or TRBV6-3 and TRBJ2-7; D not resolved. The CDR3 covers 17 residues. CDR1 is MNHEY, CDR2 SVGEGT, per germline. In DNA form, the CDR3 reads TGTGACAGCAGTTACTCGTGGGCAGACTCTAGCTCCTACGAGCAGTACTTC. It translates to CDSSYSWADSSSYEQYF.

This clonotype was recorded many times. V is TRBV7-2 and J is TRBJ2-3; D is possibly TRBD1 or TRBD2 (5 bases each). The germline V gene has CDR1 SGHTA and CDR2 FQGNSA. CDR3 length: 13 residues. The V and J ends lost 4 bases and 6 bases respectively, with 11 bases between them. The CDR3 protein is CASSSRGADTQYF. The CDR3 nucleotides are TGTGCCAGCAGCTCGAGAGGGGCCGATACGCAGTATTTT.

This chain links TRBV28 with TRBJ2-3; 8 bases are a match to TRBD2. CDR1 and CDR2 from the germline V gene are MDHEN and SYDVKM. The CDR3 runs 19 residues. Trimming took 2 bases from V and 2 from J; bases not matched to a gene: 15. The DNA of the CDR3 is TGTGCCAGCAGTTTAAAGGGCGGCGTGTGGCGGGAGGACACAGATACGCAGTATTTT. This translates into CASSLKGGVWREDTDTQYF.

This clonotype was seen a few times. The chain joins TRBV4-3 to TRBJ2-1; 9 positions match TRBD2. V was pared by 0 bases and J by 7 bases, with 10 bases of the junction left unmatched. This CDR3 comprises 17 residues. The germline V gene has CDR1 LGHNA and CDR2 YSLEER. In DNA, the CDR3 is TGCGCCAGCAGCCAAGAGAATCCAGCGGGGGGAAAAAATGAGCAGTTCTTC. Its translation is CASSQENPAGGKNEQFF.

Many counts were recorded for this clonotype. The rearrangement joins TRBV7-2 to TRBJ2-7; 9 nucleotides align to TRBD1. J gave up 6 bases and V 5 bases, and 5 bases lay outside the gene matches. CDR1 and CDR2 (germline): SGHTA, FQGNSA. The length of the CDR3 is 13 residues. The CDR3 region is CASSPRQGVEQYF. The CDR3 region has the DNA TGTGCCAGCAGCCCGCGACAGGGGGTCGAGCAGTACTTC.

The table lists this clonotype with many counts. This sequence joins TRBV12-3 or TRBV12-4 and TRBJ1-5; D is unresolved. With 2 bases removed from V and 4 bases from J, the gap between germline ends came to 9 bases. The CDR3 is 14 residues long. CDR3 region: CASSLMTRNQPQHF. DNA of the CDR3: TGTGCCAGCAGTTTAATGACCCGAAATCAGCCCCAGCATTTT.

This chain joins TRBV20-1 and TRBJ2-5, with 11 bases aligning to TRBD1. CDR3 length: 14 residues. Germline V gene lookup returns CDR1 DFQATT and CDR2 SNEGSKA (reference sequence). V lost 3 bases, J lost 4 bases, and 4 bases stayed unmatched. CDR3 DNA sequence: TGCAGTGCTAGGGACAGGGGGCATGGAGAGACCCAGTACTTC. Protein: CSARDRGHGETQYF.

The chain recombines TRBV6-5 with TRBJ1-2; D is perhaps TRBD1 (6 bases). This CDR3 is 14 amino acids long. Trimming took off 6 bases at V and 0 bases at J, with 11 bases between the two ends. CDR1 is MNHEY, CDR2 SVGAGI, per germline. As DNA, the CDR3 is TGTGCCAGCAGCCCGGACAGTTCTAACTATGGCTACACCTTC. Protein: CASSPDSSNYGYTF.

V usage is TRBV6-2 or TRBV6-3 and J usage is TRBJ2-1; tentatively, D is TRBD1 or TRBD2 (5 bases each). Germline values: CDR1 MNHEY, CDR2 SVGEGT. The V end was cut by 5 bases, the J end by 0 bases, with 11 bases between. The CDR3 spans 15 residues. CDR3 bases: TGTGCCAGCAGTACGGGACGGACCTCCTACAATGAGCAGTTCTTC. Protein product: CASSTGRTSYNEQFF.

This clonotype was observed a single time. The genes are TRBV7-6 and TRBJ2-5; no clear D. CDR3 size: 12 residues. CDR1 SGHVS and CDR2 FNYEAQ come from the germline V gene. The V end was cut by 2 bases, the J end by 4 bases, with 5 bases between. CDR3 DNA sequence: TGTGCCAGCAGCTTAAGGGCAGAGACCCAGTACTTC. Protein product: CASSLRAETQYF. The variable domain in full, with the rest retrieved from reference TRBV7-6 and TRBJ2-5, is GAGVSQSPRYKVTKRGQDVALRCDPISGHVSLYWYRQALGQGPEFLTYFNYEAQQDKSGLPNDRFSAERPEGSISTLTIQRTEQRDSAMYRCASSLRAETQYFGPGTRLLVL.

V is TRBV28 and J is TRBJ2-1; D tentatively reads TRBD1 or TRBD2 (5 bases each). V lost 4 bases, J lost 6 bases, and 16 bases lay in between. The CDR3 sequence is 15 residues long. Looked up from germline, CDR1 is MDHEN and CDR2 is SYDVKM. The CDR3 loop is CASSWSGTLPNEQFF. Here the CDR3 DNA reads TGTGCCAGCAGTTGGTCCGGGACCCTACCCAATGAGCAGTTCTTC. The full variable domain, with the rest looked up from reference TRBV28 and TRBJ2-1, is DVKVTQSSRYLVKRTGEKVFLECVQDMDHENMFWYRQDPGLGLRLIYFSYDVKMKEKGDIPEGYSVSREKKERFSLILESASTNQTSMYLCASSWSGTLPNEQFFGPGTRLTVL.